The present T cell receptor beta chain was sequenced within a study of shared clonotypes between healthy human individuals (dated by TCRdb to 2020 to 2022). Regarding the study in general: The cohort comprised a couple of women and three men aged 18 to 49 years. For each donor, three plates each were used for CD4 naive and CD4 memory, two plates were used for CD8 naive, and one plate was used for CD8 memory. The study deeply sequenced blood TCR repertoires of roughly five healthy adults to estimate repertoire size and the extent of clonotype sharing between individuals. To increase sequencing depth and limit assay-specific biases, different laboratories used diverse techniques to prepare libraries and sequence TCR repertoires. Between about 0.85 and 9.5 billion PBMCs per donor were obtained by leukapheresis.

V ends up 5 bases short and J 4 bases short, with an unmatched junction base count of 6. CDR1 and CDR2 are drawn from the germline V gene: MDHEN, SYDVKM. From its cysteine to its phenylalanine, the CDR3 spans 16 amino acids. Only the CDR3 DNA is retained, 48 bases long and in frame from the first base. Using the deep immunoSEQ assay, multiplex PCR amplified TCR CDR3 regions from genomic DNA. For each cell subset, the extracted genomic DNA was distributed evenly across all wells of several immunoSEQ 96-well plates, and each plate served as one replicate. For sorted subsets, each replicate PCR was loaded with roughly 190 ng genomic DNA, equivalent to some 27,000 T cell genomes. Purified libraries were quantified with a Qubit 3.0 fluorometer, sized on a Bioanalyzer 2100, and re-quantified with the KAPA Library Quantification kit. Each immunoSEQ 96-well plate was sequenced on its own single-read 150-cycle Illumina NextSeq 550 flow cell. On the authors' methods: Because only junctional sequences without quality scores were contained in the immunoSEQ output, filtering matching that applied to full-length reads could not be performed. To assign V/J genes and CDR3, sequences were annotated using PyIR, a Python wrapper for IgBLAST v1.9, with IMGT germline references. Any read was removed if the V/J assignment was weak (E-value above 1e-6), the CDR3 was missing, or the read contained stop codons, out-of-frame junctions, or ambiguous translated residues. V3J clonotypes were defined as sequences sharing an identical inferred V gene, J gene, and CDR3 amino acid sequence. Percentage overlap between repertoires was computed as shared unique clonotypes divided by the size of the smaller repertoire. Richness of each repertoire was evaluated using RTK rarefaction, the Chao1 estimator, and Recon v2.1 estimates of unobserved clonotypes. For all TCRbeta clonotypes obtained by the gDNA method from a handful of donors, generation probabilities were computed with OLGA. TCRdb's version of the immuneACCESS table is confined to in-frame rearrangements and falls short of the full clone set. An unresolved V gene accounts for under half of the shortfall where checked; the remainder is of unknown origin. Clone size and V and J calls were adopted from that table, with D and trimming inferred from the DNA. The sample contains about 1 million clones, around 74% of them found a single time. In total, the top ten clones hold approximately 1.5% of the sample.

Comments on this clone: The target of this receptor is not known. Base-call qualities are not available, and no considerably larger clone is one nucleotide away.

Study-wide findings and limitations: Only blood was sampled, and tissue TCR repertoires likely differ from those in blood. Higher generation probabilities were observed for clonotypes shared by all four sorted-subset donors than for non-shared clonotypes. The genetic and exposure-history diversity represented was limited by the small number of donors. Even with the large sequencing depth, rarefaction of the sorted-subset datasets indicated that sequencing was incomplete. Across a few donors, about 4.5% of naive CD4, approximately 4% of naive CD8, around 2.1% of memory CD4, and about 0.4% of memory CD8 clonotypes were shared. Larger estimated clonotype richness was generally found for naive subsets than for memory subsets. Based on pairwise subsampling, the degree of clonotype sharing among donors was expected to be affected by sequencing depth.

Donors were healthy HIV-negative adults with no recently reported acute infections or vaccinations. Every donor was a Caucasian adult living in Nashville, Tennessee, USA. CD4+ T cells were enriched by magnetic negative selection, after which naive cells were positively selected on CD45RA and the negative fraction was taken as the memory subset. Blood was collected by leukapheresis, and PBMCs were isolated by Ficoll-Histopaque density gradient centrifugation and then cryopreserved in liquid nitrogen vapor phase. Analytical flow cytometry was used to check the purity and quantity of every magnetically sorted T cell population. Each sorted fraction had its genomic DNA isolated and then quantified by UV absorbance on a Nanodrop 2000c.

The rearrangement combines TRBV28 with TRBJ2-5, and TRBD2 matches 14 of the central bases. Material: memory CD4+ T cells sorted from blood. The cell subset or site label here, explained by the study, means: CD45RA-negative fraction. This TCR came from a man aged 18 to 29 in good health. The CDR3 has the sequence CASSTAGLAGGETQYF. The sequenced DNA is TGTGCCAGCAGTACTGCCGGACTAGCGGGGGGAGAGACCCAGTACTTC.